This paragraph covers one T cell receptor (beta chain) sequence. The antigen this receptor binds is unknown. Qualities for individual bases were not recorded, and no much larger clone is one base off. Receptor amplification or capture employed the immunoSEQ multiplex PCR assay. The hsTCRB Kit was used according to the manufacturer's protocol to amplify rearranged TCR beta chain sequences. Sequencing of TCRB libraries was carried out on an Illumina MiSeq. Under the source paper's analysis protocol: The proprietary platform of the kit vendor was used for demultiplexing, trimming and gene mapping. TCRdb holds this immuneACCESS table with in-frame rearrangements only. Some clones are missing; in checked studies, unresolved V genes explain under half, and the rest has no known cause. V and J calls and clone size are as listed in that table; D and trimming were resolved from the DNA. Recorded for this sample are about 25,000 clones; around 79% of them occurred a single time. Roughly a tenth of the sample belongs to the ten largest clones.

What the time point label conveys for this sample: week 5, during vaccination. Every vaccine dose consisted of 300 ug of a 20-mer mutant IDH1 peptide in Montanide, administered subcutaneously together with topical imiquimod. All donors had newly diagnosed IDH1-mutant astrocytomas of WHO grade 3 or 4 that showed loss of nuclear ATRX. The samples were drawn from NOA16, a multicentre, single-arm, open-label phase I trial in Germany that tested a mutant IDH1 peptide vaccine in humans for the first time. The DNeasy Blood and Tissue Kit was used to extract genomic DNA from EDTA blood for TCRB sequencing. The sample belongs to a study of a mutant IDH1 vaccine in newly diagnosed glioma (dated by TCRdb to about 2021). Turning to the overall study: Patients received eight vaccinations in weeks 1, 3, 5, 7, 11, 15, 19 and 23, corresponding to visits V03 through V10. Vaccination started 4-6 weeks after radiotherapy alone, or was given together with temozolomide cycles in the groups whose treatment included chemotherapy. The approximately 33 treated patients were approximately 62% male and 37.5% female, with a mean age of roughly 42 years. Prior to enrollment, patients had been given standard therapy consisting of radiotherapy alone, temozolomide alone, or radiochemotherapy with temozolomide, with the combination given to most patients. Peripheral blood was collected at six visits: V03 (baseline), V05, V07, V10, V12 and V13. Longitudinal TCRB deep sequencing was done for about two dozen treated patients, wherever samples were available for exploratory analyses.

From the germline V gene, CDR1 is MNHNS and CDR2 is SASEGT. Trimming removed 7 bases from V and 1 base from J, leaving 13 bases between the germline ends. The CDR3 goes from the cysteine to the phenylalanine over 14 residues. The entry retains the CDR3 DNA only, 42 bases that are in frame from base 1. Broad study findings and their caveats: Selection of PBMC samples for TCRB deep sequencing was based on availability. Pseudoprogression seemed to be unrelated to changes in the top peripheral T cell clonotypes found by TCRB sequencing. Across multiple MHC alleles, vaccine-induced immune responses were seen in around 93% of patients. It was noted by the authors that analyses of patient blood samples could not be reproduced owing to sample limitations.

This receptor was identified in a man between 40 and 49 years old with glioma. The sequencing here drew on PBMCs, taken from a glioma patient whose treatment included an IDH1 peptide vaccine. The chain uses TRBV6-1 and TRBJ1-1; the D gene lacks a confident call. The CDR3 loop reads CASKPGNRNTEAFF. The nucleotides read TGTGCCAGCAAACCCGGGAATCGGAACACTGAAGCTTTCTTT.